The rows below give T cell receptor beta chains drawn from one sample of a study of T cells in Graves' hyperthyroidism and ophthalmopathy. TCRdb analysed the multiplex PCR reads with MiXCR anew, one entry per CDR3 protein. The data show approximately 620,000 distinct CDR3 sequences, with more than 11% seen just once and 5.8% held by the top ten. The sequenced sample consisted of blood. Receptor source: a woman in her 30s with Graves' hyperthyroidism that later progressed to Graves' ophthalmopathy. Each CDR3 is given with its conserved first and last residue. D genes are given only for firm matches. Part of the rows lack a size; the others show once, few, many or a class for expanded clones.

J: TRBJ1-2; D: .; size: many; V: TRBV7-2; CDR3: CASSLEGGGRVYGYTF; DNA: TGTGCCAGCAGCTTAGAGGGTGGGGGGCGAGTCTATGGCTACACCTTC
J: TRBJ1-6; D: .; size: .; V: TRBV28; CDR3: CASSLRGDSPLHF; DNA: TGTGCCAGCAGTTTAAGAGGGGACTCACCCCTCCACTTT
J: TRBJ1-5; D: .; size: .; V: TRBV5-1; CDR3: CASSLGELPWGNQPQHF; DNA: TGCGCCAGCAGCTTGGGGGAGTTGCCCTGGGGCAATCAGCCCCAGCATTTT
J: TRBJ1-4; D: .; size: .; V: TRBV11-3; CDR3: CASSLAVGGVGEKLFF; DNA: TGTGCCAGCAGCTTAGCAGTCGGGGGGGTTGGTGAAAAACTGTTTTTT
J: TRBJ2-5; D: TRBD2; size: few; V: TRBV20-1; CDR3: CSARDPGLAGAQETQYF; DNA: TGCAGTGCTAGAGACCCGGGACTAGCGGGAGCTCAAGAGACCCAGTACTTC
J: TRBJ2-1; D: .; size: many; V: TRBV6-2/TRBV6-3; CDR3: CASSYSGLPRLDYNEQFF; DNA: TGTGCCAGCAGTTACTCGGGTTTACCGAGACTAGATTACAATGAGCAGTTCTTC
J: TRBJ1-6; D: .; size: many; V: TRBV28; CDR3: CASSFRRARSPLHF; DNA: TGTGCCAGCAGTTTCAGGAGGGCGCGATCACCCCTCCACTTT
J: TRBJ2-1; D: .; size: many; V: TRBV6-2/TRBV6-3; CDR3: CASGGAGVNEQFF; DNA: TGTGCCAGCGGGGGGGCGGGAGTTAATGAGCAGTTCTTC
J: TRBJ1-1; D: .; size: few; V: TRBV18; CDR3: CASSPPGPGGRWGAFF; DNA: TGTGCCAGCTCACCACCGGGGCCGGGTGGACGGTGGGGAGCTTTCTTT
J: TRBJ1-2; D: .; size: few; V: TRBV14; CDR3: CASSQVRLGGRDGYTF; DNA: TGTGCCAGCAGCCAAGTACGCCTTGGCGGGAGGGATGGCTACACCTTC
J: TRBJ2-7; D: .; size: many; V: TRBV11-3; CDR3: CASSRSIEQYF; DNA: TGTGCCAGCAGTCGGTCAATCGAGCAGTACTTC
J: TRBJ2-1; D: TRBD2; size: many; V: TRBV3-1; CDR3: CASSRQGGRNEQFF; DNA: TGTGCCAGCAGCCGCCAGGGCGGGAGGAATGAGCAGTTCTTC
J: TRBJ2-3; D: .; size: few; V: TRBV2; CDR3: CAFRGGRTDTQYF; DNA: TGTGCCTTTAGGGGGGGGCGTACAGATACGCAGTATTTT
J: TRBJ2-7; D: TRBD1; size: .; V: TRBV7-9; CDR3: CASSLLGQGSIYEQYF; DNA: TGTGCCAGCAGCTTACTGGGACAGGGTTCGATCTACGAGCAGTACTTC
J: TRBJ2-1; D: TRBD2; size: many; V: TRBV9; CDR3: CASSVGTGTTYNEQFF; DNA: TGTGCCAGCAGCGTAGGTACCGGGACTACATACAATGAGCAGTTCTTC
J: TRBJ1-1; D: .; size: few; V: TRBV18; CDR3: CASSKPLGPLNTEAFF; DNA: TGTGCCAGCTCTAAACCACTGGGGCCCCTGAACACTGAAGCTTTCTTT
J: TRBJ1-4; D: .; size: many; V: TRBV6-1; CDR3: CASSYQSTNEKLFF; DNA: TGTGCCAGCAGTTACCAATCAACTAATGAAAAACTGTTTTTT
J: TRBJ1-1; D: .; size: many; V: TRBV15; CDR3: CATSKGRTGVTEVGTEAFF; DNA: TGTGCCACCAGCAAAGGTCGAACGGGGGTCACAGAGGTGGGGACTGAAGCTTTCTTT
J: TRBJ1-1; D: TRBD1; size: few; V: TRBV19; CDR3: CASNHYPYRGGGTEAFF; DNA: TGTGCCAGCAATCACTACCCGTACAGGGGAGGAGGCACTGAAGCTTTCTTT
J: TRBJ1-3; D: .; size: many; V: TRBV12-5; CDR3: CASGSLLGLGGNTIYF; DNA: TGTGCTAGTGGTTCCCTCTTGGGGCTGGGTGGAAACACCATATATTTT
J: TRBJ2-1; D: TRBD2; size: many; V: TRBV12-3/TRBV12-4; CDR3: CASIQEAGPYNEQFF; DNA: TGTGCCAGCATCCAAGAAGCGGGGCCGTACAATGAGCAGTTCTTC
J: TRBJ2-7; D: .; size: many; V: TRBV7-2; CDR3: CASRSAGLPYEQYF; DNA: TGTGCCAGCAGATCCGCGGGATTACCCTACGAGCAGTACTTC
J: TRBJ1-4; D: .; size: many; V: TRBV4-3; CDR3: CASSQAGNEKLFF; DNA: TGCGCCAGCAGCCAAGCGGGGAATGAAAAACTGTTTTTT
J: TRBJ2-3; D: .; size: many; V: TRBV11-3; CDR3: CASSFGGPPGTQYF; DNA: TGTGCCAGCAGCTTTGGGGGCCCCCCGGGTACGCAGTATTTT
J: TRBJ1-1; D: .; size: many; V: TRBV18; CDR3: CASSPPAWGRRTEAFF; DNA: TGTGCCAGCTCACCACCTGCTTGGGGGCGGAGGACTGAAGCTTTCTTT
J: TRBJ1-3; D: .; size: many; V: TRBV20-1; CDR3: CSASTDSGNTIYF; DNA: TGCAGTGCCTCGACGGACTCTGGAAACACCATATATTTT
J: TRBJ1-2; D: .; size: many; V: TRBV11-3; CDR3: CASSLEVRKGYTF; DNA: TGTGCCAGCAGCTTAGAAGTACGTAAAGGCTACACCTTC
J: TRBJ2-5; D: TRBD2; size: many; V: TRBV28; CDR3: CASSQPGLAGETQYF; DNA: TGTGCCAGCAGTCAACCGGGACTAGCGGGAGAGACCCAGTACTTC
J: TRBJ2-1; D: .; size: many; V: TRBV2; CDR3: CASSDPGPEQFF; DNA: TGTGCCAGCAGTGATCCGGGACCTGAGCAGTTCTTC
J: TRBJ2-3; D: .; size: many; V: TRBV5-1; CDR3: CASSPLTGTTTDTQYF; DNA: TGCGCCAGCAGCCCCCTAACAGGGACTACCACAGATACGCAGTATTTT
J: TRBJ2-7; D: .; size: few; V: TRBV29-1; CDR3: CSVEKRRGYEQYF; DNA: TGCAGCGTTGAAAAAAGGAGGGGTTACGAGCAGTACTTC
J: TRBJ1-2; D: TRBD1; size: many; V: TRBV28; CDR3: CASSSYPGQGGGYTF; DNA: TGTGCCAGCAGTTCGTACCCGGGACAGGGGGGAGGCTACACCTTC
J: TRBJ2-7; D: .; size: many; V: TRBV28; CDR3: CAIVPPYEQYF; DNA: TGTGCCATCGTGCCACCCTACGAGCAGTACTTC
J: TRBJ1-1; D: .; size: many; V: TRBV7-3; CDR3: CASSTSKNTEAFF; DNA: TGTGCCAGCAGCACATCCAAGAACACTGAAGCTTTCTTT
J: TRBJ1-2; D: .; size: .; V: TRBV28; CDR3: CASSFVMQSHGYTF; DNA: TGTGCCAGCAGTTTTGTTATGCAGTCCCATGGCTACACCTTC
J: TRBJ1-1; D: .; size: .; V: TRBV9; CDR3: CASSQVIGTEAFF; DNA: TGTGCCAGCTCTCAAGTTATTGGGACTGAAGCTTTCTTT
J: TRBJ2-3; D: TRBD2; size: many; V: TRBV19; CDR3: CASSMGLAGADTQYF; DNA: TGTGCCAGTAGTATGGGACTAGCGGGAGCAGATACGCAGTATTTT
J: TRBJ1-3; D: .; size: many; V: TRBV7-2; CDR3: CASSPRAGGAAGNTIYF; DNA: TGTGCCAGCAGTCCGAGGGCGGGGGGGGCTGCTGGAAACACCATATATTTT
J: TRBJ1-3; D: TRBD1; size: .; V: TRBV19; CDR3: CASTTTGIHSGNTIYF; DNA: TGTGCCAGTACCACGACAGGGATCCACTCTGGAAACACCATATATTTT
J: TRBJ1-5; D: .; size: many; V: TRBV18; CDR3: CASSPRAGEGNQPQHF; DNA: TGTGCCAGCTCACCACGAGCAGGGGAAGGCAATCAGCCCCAGCATTTT
J: TRBJ2-1; D: .; size: many; V: TRBV11-2; CDR3: CASSLLSATAYNEQFF; DNA: TGTGCCAGCAGCTTACTTAGCGCCACAGCCTACAATGAGCAGTTCTTC
J: TRBJ2-7; D: .; size: many; V: TRBV3-1; CDR3: CASSQVGSEQYF; DNA: TGTGCCAGCAGCCAAGTCGGTAGCGAGCAGTACTTC
J: TRBJ2-2; D: TRBD1; size: .; V: TRBV4-1; CDR3: CASSHFRQGIRTGELFF; DNA: TGCGCCAGCAGCCACTTCAGACAGGGGATTCGGACCGGGGAGCTGTTTTTT
J: TRBJ2-1; D: .; size: many; V: TRBV3-1; CDR3: CASSQVGTEQFF; DNA: TGTGCCAGCAGCCAAGTGGGGACTGAGCAGTTCTTC
J: TRBJ2-1; D: .; size: many; V: TRBV5-6; CDR3: CASSLVEYEQFF; DNA: TGTGCCAGCAGCTTGGTGGAGTATGAGCAGTTCTTC
J: TRBJ2-3; D: .; size: many; V: TRBV7-2; CDR3: CASSFAALSTDTQYF; DNA: TGTGCCAGCAGCTTTGCGGCCCTTAGCACAGATACGCAGTATTTT
J: TRBJ2-1; D: .; size: many; V: TRBV19; CDR3: CASTLGGGRYNEQFF; DNA: TGTGCCAGTACCCTCGGTGGGGGCAGGTACAATGAGCAGTTCTTC